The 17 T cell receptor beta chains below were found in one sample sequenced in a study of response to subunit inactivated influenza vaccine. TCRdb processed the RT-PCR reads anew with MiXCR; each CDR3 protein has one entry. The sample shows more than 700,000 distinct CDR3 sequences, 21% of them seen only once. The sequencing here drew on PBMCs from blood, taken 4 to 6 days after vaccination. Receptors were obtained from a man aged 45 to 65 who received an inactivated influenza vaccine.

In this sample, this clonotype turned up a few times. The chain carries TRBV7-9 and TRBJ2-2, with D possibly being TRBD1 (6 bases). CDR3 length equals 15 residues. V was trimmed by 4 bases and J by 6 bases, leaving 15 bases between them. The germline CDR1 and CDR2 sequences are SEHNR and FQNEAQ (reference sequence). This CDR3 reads CASSSVQGLPGELFF. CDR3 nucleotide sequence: TGTGCCAGCAGCTCCGTACAGGGTCTCCCCGGGGAGCTGTTTTTT. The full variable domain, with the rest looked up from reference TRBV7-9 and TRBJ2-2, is DTGVSQNPRHKITKRGQNVTFRCDPISEHNRLYWYRQTLGQGPEFLTYFQNEAQLEKSRLLSDRFSAERPKGSFSTLEIQRTEQGDSAMYLCASSSVQGLPGELFFGEGSRLTVL.

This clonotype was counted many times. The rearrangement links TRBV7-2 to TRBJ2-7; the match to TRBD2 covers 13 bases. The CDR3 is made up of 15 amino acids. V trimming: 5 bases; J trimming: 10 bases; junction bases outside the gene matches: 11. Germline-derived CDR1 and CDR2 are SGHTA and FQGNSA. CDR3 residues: CASSPAWTSGSPQYF. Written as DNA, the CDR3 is TGTGCCAGCAGCCCGGCGTGGACTAGCGGGAGCCCTCAGTACTTC. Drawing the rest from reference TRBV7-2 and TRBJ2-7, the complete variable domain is GAGVSQSPSNKVTEKGKDVELRCDPISGHTALYWYRQSLGQGLEFLIYFQGNSAPDKSGLPSDRFSAERTGGSVSTLTIQRTQQEDSAVYLCASSPAWTSGSPQYFGPGTRLTVT.

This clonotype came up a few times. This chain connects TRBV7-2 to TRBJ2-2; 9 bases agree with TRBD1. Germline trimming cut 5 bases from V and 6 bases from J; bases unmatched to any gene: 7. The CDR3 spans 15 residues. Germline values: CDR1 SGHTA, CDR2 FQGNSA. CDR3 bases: TGTGCCAGCAGCCCATCCGGGACAGGGTCCGGGGAGCTGTTTTTT. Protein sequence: CASSPSGTGSGELFF.

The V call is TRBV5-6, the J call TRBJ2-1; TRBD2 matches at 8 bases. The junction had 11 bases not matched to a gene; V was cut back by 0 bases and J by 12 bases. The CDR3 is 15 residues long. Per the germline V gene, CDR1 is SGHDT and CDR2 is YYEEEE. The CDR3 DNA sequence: TGTGCCAGCAGCTTGGGTCTGGCGGGGGGACCTGGGCAGTTCTTC. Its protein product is CASSLGLAGGPGQFF.

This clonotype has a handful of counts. CDR3 amino acids: CASSQDPVSYNEQFF. DNA of the CDR3: TGCGCCAGCAGCCAAGACCCAGTCTCCTACAATGAGCAGTTCTTC. The V and J genes are TRBV4-1 and TRBJ2-1; D remains ambiguous. Germline CDR1 MGHRA, CDR2 YSYEKL. The CDR3 sequence is 15 residues long. V was trimmed by 0 bases and J by 0 bases, leaving 6 bases between them.

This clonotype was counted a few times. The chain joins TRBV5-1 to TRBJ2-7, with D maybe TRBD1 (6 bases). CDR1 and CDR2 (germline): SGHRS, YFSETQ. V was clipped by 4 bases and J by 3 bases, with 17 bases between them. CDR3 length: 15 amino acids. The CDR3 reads CASSGERGSIYEQYF. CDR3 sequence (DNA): TGCGCCAGCAGCGGGGAGAGGGGGTCCATCTACGAGCAGTACTTC.

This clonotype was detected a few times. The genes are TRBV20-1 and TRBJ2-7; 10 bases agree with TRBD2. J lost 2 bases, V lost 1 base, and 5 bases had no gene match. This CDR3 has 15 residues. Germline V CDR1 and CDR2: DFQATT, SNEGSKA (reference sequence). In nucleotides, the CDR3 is TGCAGTGCTAGAGCCCCTAGCGGGAGTGCCTACGAGCAGTACTTC. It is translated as CSARAPSGSAYEQYF.

The CDR3 DNA reads as TGCAGTGCTAGAGTGCTGGGGGCGGGAGAGACCCAGTACTTC. Its protein is CSARVLGAGETQYF. The rearrangement joins TRBV20-1 to TRBJ2-5, with a tentative D call TRBD1 (6 bases). In germline, CDR1 is DFQATT, CDR2 SNEGSKA (reference sequence). The CDR3 totals 14 residues. V lost 1 base to trimming and J lost 4 bases, with 13 bases between them.

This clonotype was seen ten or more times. CDR3: CASSFPAGPYNEQFF. CDR3 in DNA: TGTGCCAGCAGCTTCCCGGCAGGCCCTTACAATGAGCAGTTCTTC. The rearrangement joins TRBV7-2 to TRBJ2-1, with D unclear. The CDR3 has 15 residues. The germline gives CDR1 SGHTA, CDR2 FQGNSA. The ends were cut back, 3 bases at V and 4 bases at J, with 13 bases in the middle.

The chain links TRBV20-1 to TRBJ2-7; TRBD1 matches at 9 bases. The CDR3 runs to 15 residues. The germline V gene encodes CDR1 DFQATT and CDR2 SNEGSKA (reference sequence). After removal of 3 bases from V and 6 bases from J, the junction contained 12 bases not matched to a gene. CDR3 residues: CSASNRWTGDREQYF. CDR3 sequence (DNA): TGCAGTGCTAGCAATCGATGGACAGGGGATCGCGAGCAGTACTTC.

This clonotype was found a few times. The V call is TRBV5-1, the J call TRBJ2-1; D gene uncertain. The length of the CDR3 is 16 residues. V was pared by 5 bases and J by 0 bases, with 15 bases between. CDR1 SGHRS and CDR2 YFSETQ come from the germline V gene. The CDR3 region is CASSFSAAVSYNEQFF. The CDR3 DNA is TGCGCCAGCAGTTTCAGTGCGGCAGTCTCCTACAATGAGCAGTTCTTC.

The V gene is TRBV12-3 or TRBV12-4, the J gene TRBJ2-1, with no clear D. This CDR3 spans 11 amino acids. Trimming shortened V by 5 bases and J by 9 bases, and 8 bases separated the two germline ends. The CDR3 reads CASSNPTEQFF. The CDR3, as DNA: TGTGCCAGCAGTAACCCCACTGAGCAGTTCTTC.

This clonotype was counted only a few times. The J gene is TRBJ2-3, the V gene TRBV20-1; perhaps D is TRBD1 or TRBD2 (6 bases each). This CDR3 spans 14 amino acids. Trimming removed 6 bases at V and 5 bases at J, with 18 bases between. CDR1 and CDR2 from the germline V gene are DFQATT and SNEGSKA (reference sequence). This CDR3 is CSAERGAIGDTQYF. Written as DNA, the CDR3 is TGCAGTGCGGAGAGGGGGGCCATAGGAGATACGCAGTATTTT.

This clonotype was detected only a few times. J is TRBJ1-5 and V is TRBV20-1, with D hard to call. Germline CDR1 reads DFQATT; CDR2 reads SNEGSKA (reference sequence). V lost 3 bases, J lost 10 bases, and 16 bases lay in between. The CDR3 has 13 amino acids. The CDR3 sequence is CSASPDTLQPQHF. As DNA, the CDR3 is TGCAGTGCTAGTCCCGACACCCTCCAACCCCAGCATTTT.

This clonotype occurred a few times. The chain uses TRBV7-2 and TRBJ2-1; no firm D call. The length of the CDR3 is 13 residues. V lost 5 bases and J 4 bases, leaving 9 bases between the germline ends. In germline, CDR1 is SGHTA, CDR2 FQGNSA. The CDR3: CASSPRVYNEQFF. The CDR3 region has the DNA TGTGCCAGCAGCCCTCGAGTTTACAATGAGCAGTTCTTC.

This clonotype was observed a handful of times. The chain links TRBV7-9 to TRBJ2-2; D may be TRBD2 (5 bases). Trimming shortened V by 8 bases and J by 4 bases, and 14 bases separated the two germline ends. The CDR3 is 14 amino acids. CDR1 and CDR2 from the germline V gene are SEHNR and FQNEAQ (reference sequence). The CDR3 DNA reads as TGTGCCAGCCCTTACACTGAGGGCACCGGGGAGCTGTTTTTT. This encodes CASPYTEGTGELFF. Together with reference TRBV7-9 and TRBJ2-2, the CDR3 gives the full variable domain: DTGVSQNPRHKITKRGQNVTFRCDPISEHNRLYWYRQTLGQGPEFLTYFQNEAQLEKSRLLSDRFSAERPKGSFSTLEIQRTEQGDSAMYLCASPYTEGTGELFFGEGSRLTVL.

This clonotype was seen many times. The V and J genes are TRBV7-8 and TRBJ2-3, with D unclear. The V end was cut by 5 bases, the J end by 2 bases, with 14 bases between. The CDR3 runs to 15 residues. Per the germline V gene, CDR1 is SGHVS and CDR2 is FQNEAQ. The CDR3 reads CASSRRTGPTDTQYF. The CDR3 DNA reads TGTGCCAGCAGCCGGCGGACGGGCCCCACAGATACGCAGTATTTT.